The 6 T cell receptor beta chains given below trace back to one sample, sequenced in a study of cytomegalovirus exposure and HLA in healthy donors. PCR used 60 Vbeta primers and 13 Jbeta primers. The assay was immunoSEQ multiplex PCR, and TCRdb's table has in-frame clones only and misses some. The sample yields around 160,000 clones, approximately 80% seen once. Sequencing was done on a sample of PBMCs. The receptors were gathered from a male donor in good health and CMV-seronegative.

The chain is built from TRBV28 and TRBJ1-5, with 8 bases aligning to TRBD1. The CDR3 has 15 residues. The ends lost 5 bases at V and 7 bases at J; junction bases unmatched: 10. The germline gives CDR1 MDHEN, CDR2 SYDVKM. The CDR3: CASSRTGKSWQPQHF. The CDR3 DNA reads as TGTGCCAGCAGTCGGACAGGGAAATCGTGGCAGCCCCAGCATTTT.

The chain employs TRBV19 and TRBJ2-3; 14 bases fit TRBD2. Per the germline V gene, CDR1 is LNHDA and CDR2 is SQIVND (reference sequence). The V segment lost 6 bases and the J segment 5 bases; nucleotides outside the gene matches: 7. This CDR3 spans 16 amino acids. The CDR3 here is CASRSTGLAGVDTQYF. CDR3 nucleotides: TGTGCCAGTAGAAGTACGGGACTAGCGGGAGTAGATACGCAGTATTTT.

The chain employs TRBV9 and TRBJ1-2; D uncertain. This CDR3 contains 14 residues. Trimming left V 0 bases short and J 4 bases short, with 10 bases between. The germline gives CDR1 SGDLS, CDR2 YYNGEE. CDR3 amino acids: CASSVGGGSYGYTF. CDR3 DNA sequence: TGTGCCAGCAGCGTAGGAGGCGGCTCCTATGGCTACACCTTC.

This clone is a singleton in its sample. This chain links TRBV9 with TRBJ1-2; 7 nucleotides match TRBD1. The germline V gene has CDR1 SGDLS and CDR2 YYNGEE. V gave up 0 bases and J gave up 12 bases; unmatched junction bases: 8. The length of the CDR3 is 13 residues. CDR3 protein: CASSVGTGEAHTF. The CDR3 coding sequence is TGTGCCAGCAGCGTAGGCACAGGGGAGGCACACACCTTC.

The chain carries TRBV4-3 and TRBJ2-3; 8 bases are shared with TRBD2. This CDR3 contains 14 residues. Germline V gene lookup returns CDR1 LGHNA and CDR2 YSLEER. The trim removed 0 bases at V and 6 bases at J, leaving 2 bases unmatched. CDR3 DNA sequence: TGCGCCAGCAGCCAAGAGTTAGCGGGGGATACGCAGTATTTT. Translated, it gives CASSQELAGDTQYF.

J is TRBJ1-3 and V is TRBV15; 10 bases line up with TRBD1. There are 14 residues in the CDR3. J was trimmed by 5 bases and V by 3 bases; bases with no gene match: 1. CDR1 and CDR2 from the germline V gene are LNHNV and YYDKDF (reference sequence). In DNA form, the CDR3 reads TGTGCCACCAGCAGGGACAGGGGGAGAAACACCATATATTTT. This sequence encodes CATSRDRGRNTIYF.